These 22 T cell receptor beta chains originate from one sample sequenced in a study of blood T cell repertoires in COVID-19. Libraries were prepared by immunoSEQ multiplex PCR; TCRdb keeps only in-frame clonotypes and omits some of them. The sample lists approximately 70,000 clones; about four fifths were seen once. The sample consisted of peripheral blood. The receptors stem from a man between 65 and 80 years old who had recovered from COVID-19.

V is TRBV6-2 or TRBV6-3 and J is TRBJ2-1; TRBD2 aligns across 7 bases. Losses at the gene ends were 4 bases for V and 0 bases for J; bases not matched to a gene: 12. The CDR3 sequence is 18 residues long. Germline CDR1 is MNHEY and CDR2 is SVGEGT. The chain's CDR3 is CASSSRPEAGSSYNEQFF. CDR3 DNA sequence: TGTGCCAGCAGTTCCCGGCCCGAAGCGGGGAGCTCCTACAATGAGCAGTTCTTC.

The genes are TRBV5-8 and TRBJ1-2; 7 nucleotides match TRBD1. V dropped 3 bases and J dropped 4; count of bases not matched to a gene: 12. In germline, CDR1 is SGHTS, CDR2 YDEGEE. CDR3 length: 16 amino acids. The CDR3 DNA reads as TGTGCCAGCAGCTCGGGGCCCCGACAGGGCCCCTATGGCTACACCTTC. Residues: CASSSGPRQGPYGYTF.

The rearrangement links TRBV9 to TRBJ2-2; D is uncertain. The CDR3 loop spans 12 amino acids. With 2 bases removed from V and 9 bases from J, the gap between germline ends came to 8 bases. From germline, CDR1 is SGDLS and CDR2 YYNGEE. The CDR3 spells CASSVVERELFF. CDR3 nucleotides: TGTGCCAGCAGCGTCGTGGAGCGGGAGCTGTTTTTT. Supplemented by reference TRBV9 and TRBJ2-2, the full variable domain reads DSGVTQTPKHLITATGQRVTLRCSPRSGDLSVYWYQQSLDQGLQFLIQYYNGEERAKGNILERFSAQQFPDLHSELNLSSLELGDSALYFCASSVVERELFFGEGSRLTVL.

The chain uses TRBV10-3 and TRBJ2-1, with a tentative D call TRBD1 (6 bases). Germline lookup yields CDR1 ENHRY and CDR2 SYGVKD. The germline V and J ends were trimmed by 5 bases and 4 bases, with 18 bases remaining between them. This CDR3 has 16 residues. The CDR3 loop is CAISQGWGRTYNEQFF. CDR3 DNA: TGTGCCATCAGTCAAGGCTGGGGGCGAACTTACAATGAGCAGTTCTTC.

The gene calls are TRBV11-3 and TRBJ2-2, with D unclear. Between the trimmed V and J ends, which lost 2 bases and 0 bases, there was a span of 10 bases. CDR1 and CDR2 (germline): SGHNT, YENEEA. The CDR3 extends over 16 amino acids. Here the CDR3 reads CASSLLSFANTGELFF. CDR3 in DNA: TGTGCCAGCAGCTTATTATCGTTCGCGAACACCGGGGAGCTGTTTTTT. Full variable domain (remainder filled in from reference TRBV11-3 and TRBJ2-2): EAGVVQSPRYKIIEKKQPVAFWCNPISGHNTLYWYLQNLGQGPELLIRYENEEAVDDSQLPKDRFSAERLKGVDSTLKIQPAELGDSAVYLCASSLLSFANTGELFFGEGSRLTVL.

The genes are TRBV7-9 and TRBJ1-1; D unclear. V lost 5 bases and J lost 1, with 5 bases in between. Germline assignment: CDR1 SEHNR and CDR2 FQNEAQ (reference sequence). The CDR3 totals 12 residues. The CDR3: CASSQSNTEAFF. The CDR3 DNA reads TGTGCCAGCAGCCAGTCGAACACTGAAGCTTTCTTT. Using reference TRBV7-9 and TRBJ1-1 for the parts outside the CDR3, the full variable domain is DTGVSQNPRHKITKRGQNVTFRCDPISEHNRLYWYRQTLGQGPEFLTYFQNEAQLEKSRLLSDRFSAERPKGSFSTLEIQRTEQGDSAMYLCASSQSNTEAFFGQGTRLTVV.

The chain combines TRBV6-5 with TRBJ1-1; D is ambiguous. This CDR3 is built from 13 residues. Germline values: CDR1 MNHEY, CDR2 SVGAGI. Trimming shortened V by 7 bases and J by 3 bases, and 12 bases separated the two germline ends. This chain's CDR3 is CASTMAGYTEAFF. The CDR3 bases are TGTGCCAGCACCATGGCGGGGTACACTGAAGCTTTCTTT.

The chain combines TRBV5-1 with TRBJ1-2; D not certain. The V gene lost 4 bases and the J gene lost 4 bases, with 17 bases spanning the gap. Germline lookup yields CDR1 SGHRS and CDR2 YFSETQ. The CDR3 totals 15 residues. CDR3 bases: TGCGCCAGCAGCACAAGTCCGGGATCCCTCTATGGCTACACCTTC. The encoded protein is CASSTSPGSLYGYTF.

The chain has TRBV18 and TRBJ1-4; a weak D match, TRBD1 (5 bases). Germline CDR1 reads KGHSH; CDR2 reads LQKENI. Trimming removed 6 bases from V and 6 bases from J, with 11 bases in between. The CDR3 loop spans 13 amino acids. The CDR3 DNA is TGTGCCAGCTCGAGGGGACTGGATGAAAAACTGTTTTTT. This sequence encodes CASSRGLDEKLFF.

The V and J genes are TRBV19 and TRBJ1-4; the D is unclear. The CDR3 spans 12 residues. V gave up 8 bases and J gave up 6 bases, with 10 bases separating them. The germline CDR1 and CDR2 sequences are LNHDA and SQIVND (reference sequence). CDR3 protein: CASQTGDEKLFF. DNA for the CDR3: TGTGCCAGTCAAACCGGGGATGAAAAACTGTTTTTT.

The chain uses TRBV28 and TRBJ1-2, with 10 nucleotides matching TRBD1. Germline V gives CDR1 MDHEN, CDR2 SYDVKM. This CDR3 spans 15 amino acids. J lost 4 bases, V lost 6 bases, and 8 bases had no gene match. The CDR3 nucleotides read TGTGCCAGCAGGGAGCCGGGACAGGGGAGCTATGGCTACACCTTC. It specifies CASREPGQGSYGYTF.

The genes are TRBV6-5 and TRBJ1-6, with 9 bases identical to TRBD1. The J segment lost 6 bases and the V segment lost 7 bases, leaving 7 bases of the junction unmatched. The CDR3 contains 15 residues. Germline values: CDR1 MNHEY, CDR2 SVGAGI. This CDR3 is CASNKQGARNSPLHF. Here the CDR3 DNA reads TGTGCCAGCAATAAACAGGGGGCTCGTAATTCACCCCTCCACTTT.

The gene calls are TRBV7-9 and TRBJ1-2, with 7 positions matching TRBD1. There are 13 residues in the CDR3. V trimming: 4 bases; J trimming: 8 bases; junction bases outside the gene matches: 7. Germline CDR1 SEHNR, CDR2 FQNEAQ (reference sequence). CDR3 bases: TGTGCCAGCAGCTCCCTTGGGACAGTCGGCTACACCTTC. The encoded protein is CASSSLGTVGYTF.

This clone was seen a handful of times. V is TRBV19 and J is TRBJ2-7; possibly TRBD2 for D (6 bases). Germline lookup yields CDR1 LNHDA and CDR2 SQIVND (reference sequence). Trimming cost V 0 bases and J 8 bases, with 14 bases left between them. The CDR3 loop spans 14 amino acids. The CDR3 bases are TGTGCCAGTAGTATAGATCAAGGGAGGAAAAAGCAGTACTTC. It encodes CASSIDQGRKKQYF.

This clone was recorded a few times. The chain is built from TRBV19 and TRBJ1-3, with TRBD1 identical over 7 bases. Germline V gene lookup returns CDR1 LNHDA and CDR2 SQIVND (reference sequence). Trimming at V came to 2 bases and at J to 8 bases, leaving 6 bases not matched to a gene. The length of the CDR3 is 14 residues. The CDR3 DNA reads as TGTGCCAGTAGTATACGGACAGGACTACACACCATATATTTT. It translates to CASSIRTGLHTIYF.

This chain joins TRBV28 and TRBJ2-2; a weak D match, TRBD2 (5 bases). The CDR3 runs to 13 residues. V lost 10 bases and J lost 4, with 13 bases in between. The V gene's germline CDR1 is MDHEN and CDR2 SYDVKM. CDR3: CATYEGATGELFF. DNA of the CDR3: TGTGCCACCTATGAGGGTGCCACCGGGGAGCTGTTTTTT.

The rearrangement links TRBV18 to TRBJ2-5; perhaps TRBD1 as D (5 bases). The germline V gene has CDR1 KGHSH and CDR2 LQKENI. This CDR3 has 15 amino acids. V lost 2 bases and J 2 bases, leaving 12 bases between the germline ends. The CDR3 loop is CASSPRGPPQETQYF. The CDR3, as DNA: TGTGCCAGCTCACCAAGGGGCCCCCCACAAGAGACCCAGTACTTC.

This sequence joins TRBV24-1 and TRBJ2-2, with D unclear. The CDR3 loop spans 17 amino acids. Germline values: CDR1 KGHDR, CDR2 SFDVKD. Trimming removed 2 bases at V and 0 bases at J, with 12 bases between. CDR3 bases: TGTGCCACCAGTGATTGGCTCCCCTCAGCGAACACCGGGGAGCTGTTTTTT. This gives the protein CATSDWLPSANTGELFF.

The chain joins TRBV6-5 to TRBJ2-5; D is ambiguous. The CDR3 length is 14 residues. CDR1 MNHEY and CDR2 SVGAGI come from the germline V gene. Trimming took off 0 bases at V and 0 bases at J, with 5 bases between the two ends. The CDR3 region is CASSYSSNQETQYF. CDR3 DNA sequence: TGTGCCAGCAGTTACTCTAGCAACCAAGAGACCCAGTACTTC.

The chain couples TRBV4-2 to TRBJ1-5; 7 bases match TRBD1. The V gene end was trimmed by 7 bases and the J gene end by 4 bases; junction bases not matched to a gene: 34. Germline V lookup: CDR1 LGHNA, CDR2 YNFKEQ. The CDR3 has 23 amino acids. CDR3 nucleotide sequence: TGTGCCAGCACCATGAAAGGGCCAGGGGGTTCCTTCAACAAAGTCCCCAAGAATCAGCCCCAGCATTTT. Translating it yields CASTMKGPGGSFNKVPKNQPQHF.

V is TRBV5-1 and J is TRBJ1-2, with 10 bases fitting TRBD1. CDR1 SGHRS and CDR2 YFSETQ come from the germline V gene. Trimming at V came to 2 bases and at J to 6 bases, leaving 10 bases not matched to a gene. CDR3 length equals 16 residues. CDR3 in amino acids: CASSLNTGTGAHGYTF. The CDR3 DNA is TGCGCCAGCAGCTTAAACACCGGGACAGGGGCCCATGGCTACACCTTC.

This clone was picked up many times. The rearrangement uses TRBV9 and TRBJ1-3; 10 positions agree with TRBD1. Germline CDR1 SGDLS, CDR2 YYNGEE. Unmatched junction bases numbered 6, after V lost 2 bases and J lost 1 base. The CDR3 spans 17 residues. The CDR3 region has the DNA TGTGCCAGCAGCGTTACCGGGACAGGGGTTTCTGGAAACACCATATATTTT. Its translation is CASSVTGTGVSGNTIYF.